This entry is about one T cell receptor (beta chain). Its antigen remains unknown. The CDR3 runs to 16 residues. Unmatched junction bases numbered 8, after V lost 3 bases and J lost 5 bases. Germline-derived CDR1 and CDR2 are SGHNT and YENEEA. The repertoire was sequenced with immunoSEQ multiplex PCR; TCRdb's copy has only in-frame clones and lacks some. Of around 60,000 clones listed, 70% to 90% were seen once; the top ten hold around 5.4%. In every patient, relapse followed autologous stem cell transplantation, while exposure to brentuximab vedotin differed. Classification of best responses gave complete response, partial response or progressive disease. This sample was taken from a study of PD-1 blockade in classical Hodgkin lymphoma. Findings and limits, study-wide: The study found complete responders had baseline diversity similar to newly diagnosed patients. CD4+ TCR diversity, unlike CD8+, rose significantly by C4D1. Relapsed/refractory patients reportedly had the lowest baseline TCR diversity, below newly diagnosed patients, who were below healthy donors.

Source: peripheral blood mononuclear cells (PBMCs), taken before the second cycle of nivolumab. This TCR was sampled from a human donor with classical Hodgkin lymphoma. The chain couples TRBV11-3 to TRBJ2-1; 9 nucleotides align to TRBD2. Written as DNA, the CDR3 is TGTGCCAGCAGCTTGGAGAGCGGGGGGTGGGACAATGAGCAGTTCTTC. It specifies CASSLESGGWDNEQFF.